A single TCR beta chain is shown here with its context. The V gene's germline CDR1 is LGHNA and CDR2 YSLEER. V was cut by 0 bases and J by 4 bases, with 15 bases left in between. This CDR3 comprises 16 residues. These data are taken from a study of blood T cell repertoires in COVID-19. Across the whole study: Italy, Spain and the United States were the sources of the convalescent and acute COVID-19 samples. The analysed material was cDNA or gDNA that came from T cells, B-cell-depleted T cells, or PBMCs.

Measured with immunoSEQ multiplex PCR; TCRdb has only the in-frame clones, and not every one. The top ten clones hold 7% to 7.5% of a sample with 170,000 or so clones, roughly 90% of them seen once. Recovered participants had two consecutive negative NP/OP PCR tests, healthcare professional clearance, or symptom resolution. The sequence was collected from a woman between 45 and 65 years old who had recovered from COVID-19. The V and J genes are TRBV4-3 and TRBJ2-5; D is perhaps TRBD1 (5 bases). The sequenced sample was PBMCs or T cells enriched from blood (not recorded which). CDR3 DNA: TGCGCCAGCAGCCAAGAAAGTCAGGGCGGATTAGAGACCCAGTACTTC. It yields the protein CASSQESQGGLETQYF.